The entry that follows covers one TCR beta chain sequence. What it recognizes is unknown. From alopecia areata patients, lesional scalp punch biopsies and peripheral blood were collected. Once RNA had been extracted, it was reverse transcribed into cDNA to act as the sequencing template. Clones were sequenced by immunoSEQ multiplex PCR, and TCRdb holds only the in-frame ones, with some missing. The profile shows around 140,000 clones, 40% to 65% of them singletons. The sample is drawn from a study of CD8+ T cells in alopecia areata. At the level of the study: Tofacitinib exposure lasted 6 to 18 months, followed by 6 months off drug.

Findings and caveats of the study: Greater clonality was observed in lesional scalp samples, especially alopecia totalis/universalis, versus normal scalp. Scalp sample sequencing also detects resident alphabeta T cells of normal skin.

The clonotype originates from a human donor with alopecia areata. Sequenced here: CD4+ T cells sorted from blood, sampled at week 0.

CDR3 protein: CASSLSAGSYGYTF. DNA of the CDR3: TGTGCCAGCAGCTTATCAGCAGGGAGCTATGGCTACACCTTC. The rearrangement uses TRBV7-3 and TRBJ1-2; TRBD1 might be the D (5 bases). Germline CDR1 is SGHTA and CDR2 is FQGTGA. V was pared by 2 bases and J by 4 bases, with 11 bases between. The CDR3 runs to 14 residues.